This is a list of T cell receptor beta chains from one sample in a study of cytomegalovirus exposure and HLA in healthy donors. Method: immunoSEQ multiplex PCR; TCRdb's copy keeps in-frame clones and lacks some. The table includes nearly 200,000 clones, 70% to 80% detected once. Material for sequencing was PBMCs. Every receptor here comes from a woman aged 30 to 39 in good health and CMV-seropositive. CDR3s include the opening cysteine and the closing phenylalanine or tryptophan. A D gene is named only where the DNA matches it firmly. Clone size is stated in some rows and not others, as once, few, many or a class when expanded.

>TRBJ1-6|-|-|TRBV5-5
TGTGCCAGCAGCCCCCGTGATAGGGGGGGGTCCTATAATTCACCCCTCCACTTT
CASSPRDRGGSYNSPLHF
>TRBJ1-2|few|TRBD1|TRBV5-1
TGCGCCAGCAGCTTGGACAGGGGATTCTATGGCTACACCTTC
CASSLDRGFYGYTF
>TRBJ2-2|-|-|TRBV13
TGTGCCAGCTCCCAGGGGAGTCGAACCGGGGAGCTGTTTTTT
CASSQGSRTGELFF
>TRBJ1-1|once|-|TRBV5-5
TGTGCCAGCAGCCCTGGTAACTGGAACACTGAAGCTTTCTTT
CASSPGNWNTEAFF
>TRBJ2-7|-|TRBD2|TRBV2
TGTGCCAGCAGTGGACTAGCGGGGAGAAACTACGAGCAGTACTTC
CASSGLAGRNYEQYF
>TRBJ2-4|few|-|TRBV9
TGTGCCAGCAGCCTGGGGGGGCAAAACATTCAGTACTTC
CASSLGGQNIQYF
>TRBJ2-1|once|-|TRBV4-3
TGCGCCAGCAGCCAAGATCGAGCCATTGAGCAGTTCTTC
CASSQDRAIEQFF
>TRBJ1-1|-|-|TRBV27
TGTGCCAGCAGTTTAAAAGGGGGGGGGTCCACTGAAGCTTTCTTT
CASSLKGGGSTEAFF
>TRBJ1-4|once|-|TRBV27
TGTGCCAGCAGTCTAAGGGGTTACACTAATGAAAAACTGTTTTTT
CASSLRGYTNEKLFF
>TRBJ1-2|-|-|TRBV7-2
TGTGCCAGCAGCTTAATAGCTGGCTACACCTTC
CASSLIAGYTF
>TRBJ1-4|-|-|TRBV30
TGTGCCTGGAGTAGCGATACGGCTAATGAAAAACTGTTTTTT
CAWSSDTANEKLFF
>TRBJ1-4|-|TRBD1|TRBV27
TGTGCCAGCAGACGAAGGACAGGTGATTATGAAAAACTGTTTTTT
CASRRRTGDYEKLFF
>TRBJ2-1|-|TRBD2|TRBV9
TGTGCCAGCAGCGTAGAAAAAGCGGGAGCTCAAGAGCAGTTCTTC
CASSVEKAGAQEQFF
>TRBJ1-2|-|-|TRBV20-1
TGCAGTGCTTACGGTTGGGGCTACACCTTC
CSAYGWGYTF
>TRBJ2-7|-|TRBD2|TRBV5-1
TGCGCCAGCAGCGGAGCGGGGGGCTCCTACGAGCAGTACTTC
CASSGAGGSYEQYF
>TRBJ2-5|-|-|TRBV2
TGTGCCAGCAGTGGGGGGGTTCCTAGCCAAGAGACCCAGTACTTC
CASSGGVPSQETQYF
>TRBJ1-2|few|-|TRBV6-1
TGTGCCAGCAGTGAATGGGACTGGAGCGGCTACACCTTC
CASSEWDWSGYTF
>TRBJ1-2|-|-|TRBV7-2
TGTGCCAGCAGCTTAGAGTCTTATGGGGGCCCCCCCTATGGCTACACCTTC
CASSLESYGGPPYGYTF
>TRBJ2-2|once|-|TRBV18
TGTGCCAGCTCACCAATCGGGGGAAGAGGGACCGGGGAGCTGTTTTTT
CASSPIGGRGTGELFF
>TRBJ2-3|-|TRBD2|TRBV5-1
TGCGCCAGCAGCTTCAGCGGGAGTGGAGCAGATACGCAGTATTTT
CASSFSGSGADTQYF
>TRBJ2-1|once|TRBD2|TRBV27
TGTGCCAGCAGGGGTCCGAGTAGCGGGATCTACAATGAGCAGTTCTTC
CASRGPSSGIYNEQFF
>TRBJ2-7|-|TRBD2|TRBV10-2
TGCGCCAGCAGTCCCGGACTAGCGGGGACCTACGAGCAGTACTTC
CASSPGLAGTYEQYF
>TRBJ2-3|-|-|TRBV20-1
TGCAGTGCTAGTGACAGGTACCTATATTTT
CSASDRYLYF
>TRBJ2-5|-|-|TRBV27
TGTGCCAGCAGCCCTGGAGCAGCCGCTCTGAAGACCCAGCACTTC
CASSPGAAALKTQHF
>TRBJ2-1|-|TRBD1|TRBV7-3
TGTGCCAGCAGCGTTAACAGGGGGAATGAGCAGTTCTTC
CASSVNRGNEQFF
>TRBJ2-3|-|-|TRBV5-4
TGTGCCAGCAGCTTTGGTCGAGGCACAGATACGCAGTATTTT
CASSFGRGTDTQYF
>TRBJ2-7|-|-|TRBV7-3
TGTGCCAGCAGCTTAACCCGAGGGGGCGAGCAGTACTTC
CASSLTRGGEQYF
>TRBJ2-1|once|-|TRBV5-4
TGTGCCAGCAGCTCCCCGGGGGACAATGAGCAGTTCTTC
CASSSPGDNEQFF
>TRBJ1-5|few|-|TRBV18
TGTGCCAGCTCCCCCGGGGATTTATTTTTGGATAGCAATCAGCCCCAGCATTTT
CASSPGDLFLDSNQPQHF
>TRBJ2-3|few|TRBD2|TRBV7-3
TGTGCCAGCAGCTTAGGGCTAGCGGCGAGCACAGATACGCAGTATTTT
CASSLGLAASTDTQYF
>TRBJ1-1|few|-|TRBV11-2
TGTGCCAGCAGCCTCGACGGGTACACTGAAGCTTTCTTT
CASSLDGYTEAFF
>TRBJ1-1|-|TRBD1|TRBV6-4
TGTGCCAGCAGTGACTGGACAGGGGGGGAAGCTTTCTTT
CASSDWTGGEAFF
>TRBJ2-5|-|TRBD2|TRBV5-1
TGCGCCAGCAGCTTTTCGGGGAGTAGCGGGGCGGAGACCCAGTACTTC
CASSFSGSSGAETQYF
>TRBJ2-4|-|-|TRBV27
TGTGCCAGCAGCCCTCTTGGGGCGCACATTCAGTACTTC
CASSPLGAHIQYF
>TRBJ2-7|-|-|TRBV19
TGTGCCAGTTCCGGACAGAGCTCCTACGAGCAGTACTTC
CASSGQSSYEQYF
>TRBJ1-2|-|-|TRBV7-3
TGTGCCAGCAGCCCTGACCCGGGGGGGGGCGGCTACACCTTC
CASSPDPGGGGYTF
>TRBJ1-5|-|-|TRBV28
TGTGCCAGCAGTAGGGCGGGTCGTAATCAGCCCCAGCATTTT
CASSRAGRNQPQHF
>TRBJ1-2|-|-|TRBV28
TGTGCCAGCAGTCTCGCCGGGTATGGCTACACCTTC
CASSLAGYGYTF
>TRBJ1-4|once|-|TRBV6-6
TGTGCCAGCAGTTACGGCTTCGAAAAACTGTTTTTT
CASSYGFEKLFF
>TRBJ2-7|-|TRBD1|TRBV4-1
TGCGCCAGCAGCCAACCCCGGACAGGGGGGATCTACGAGCAGTACTTC
CASSQPRTGGIYEQYF
>TRBJ1-6|-|-|TRBV27
TGTGCCAGCAGTTTATCCCAGGGCAGATCACCCCTCCACTTT
CASSLSQGRSPLHF
>TRBJ2-2|-|TRBD2|TRBV30
TGTGCCTGGAGGGTGGGGGGGACTAACACCGGGGAGCTGTTTTTT
CAWRVGGTNTGELFF